What follows are 27 T cell receptor beta chains derived from one specimen sequenced in a study of cytomegalovirus exposure and HLA in healthy donors. The PCR made use of 60 Vbeta and 13 Jbeta primers. Here immunoSEQ multiplex PCR was the method, and the copy in TCRdb shows in-frame clones only, minus some. The sample lists more than 85,000 clones; about 13% were seen once. The source material was PBMCs. These receptors originate from a man aged 40-49 years in good health and CMV-seropositive.

This clone was detected a few times. J is TRBJ2-1 and V is TRBV6-6, with TRBD2 matching over 8 bases. V dropped 11 bases and J dropped 13; count of bases not matched to a gene: 13. The CDR3 has 12 residues. CDR1 and CDR2 (germline): MNHNY, SVGAGI (reference sequence). The CDR3 DNA sequence: TGTGCCTGCGGGGGGAGGAGGACTCTCCAGTTCTTC. Translation gives CACGGRRTLQFF.

This clone was seen a handful of times. The chain employs TRBV18 and TRBJ2-7, with 8 bases identical to TRBD2. Trimming took 0 bases from V and 6 from J; bases not matched to a gene: 10. Germline CDR1 KGHSH, CDR2 LQKENI. This CDR3 contains 16 residues. CDR3: CASSPPTSGPSGEQYF. CDR3 bases: TGTGCCAGCTCACCACCAACTAGCGGACCCTCCGGCGAGCAGTACTTC.

Notes on this clone: Other DNA sequences of this sample code for an identical CDR3. V gene TRBV5-1 combines with J gene TRBJ1-2; 10 bases map to TRBD1. CDR1 and CDR2 from the germline V gene are SGHRS and YFSETQ. V trimming: 4 bases; J trimming: 3 bases; junction bases outside the gene matches: 6. The CDR3 consists of 15 residues. CDR3 region: CASSAYGTGDYGYTF. CDR3 coding DNA: TGCGCCAGCAGCGCATATGGGACAGGGGACTATGGCTACACCTTC.

This rearrangement joins TRBV6-1 to TRBJ2-3; the match to TRBD2 covers 7 bases. The CDR3 consists of 13 residues. Trimming cost V 5 bases and J 7 bases; bases outside gene matches: 6. The germline V gene has CDR1 MNHNS and CDR2 SASEGT. The CDR3: CASSLPGLNTQYF. DNA for the CDR3: TGTGCCAGCAGTCTACCGGGACTAAATACGCAGTATTTT.

The V gene is TRBV6-1, the J gene TRBJ1-3, with a possible D match to TRBD1 (6 bases). The CDR3 consists of 19 residues. In germline, CDR1 is MNHNS, CDR2 SASEGT. The V gene lost 3 bases and the J gene lost 0 bases, with 21 bases spanning the gap. DNA of the CDR3: TGTGCCAGCAGTGAGCCGGGACACTACACGTACCGCTCTGGAAACACCATATATTTT. Translating gives CASSEPGHYTYRSGNTIYF.

CDR3 in amino acids: CASSLRTGGFDEQYF. The CDR3 DNA follows: TGTGCCAGCAGCTTAAGGACAGGGGGCTTCGACGAGCAGTACTTC. The gene calls are TRBV7-9 and TRBJ2-7; 11 bases line up with TRBD1. With V trimmed by 2 bases and J by 5 bases, 5 bases remained unmatched. CDR3 size: 15 residues. CDR1 and CDR2 (germline): SEHNR, FQNEAQ (reference sequence).

This clone was observed a handful of times. The CDR3 reads CASSPAGDSNQPQHF. CDR3 bases: TGTGCCAGCTCACCTGCCGGTGATAGCAATCAGCCCCAGCATTTT. The chain combines TRBV18 with TRBJ1-5, with no clear D. Trimming stripped 3 bases from V and 0 bases from J, with 9 bases between. The CDR3 has 15 amino acids. Germline CDR1 is KGHSH and CDR2 is LQKENI. Full variable domain (missing parts from reference TRBV18 and TRBJ1-5): NAGVMQNPRHLVRRRGQEARLRCSPMKGHSHVYWYRQLPEEGLKFMVYLQKENIIDESGMPKERFSAEFPKEGPSILRIQQVVRGDSAAYFCASSPAGDSNQPQHFGDGTRLSIL.

The V gene is TRBV15, the J gene TRBJ2-5, with D tentatively TRBD2 (6 bases). The CDR3 totals 17 residues. Deletions cut 5 bases from V and 2 bases from J, with 21 bases between. CDR1 is LNHNV, CDR2 YYDKDF, per germline (reference sequence). The chain's CDR3 is CATSGPRGGAGQETQYF. The DNA for the CDR3 is TGTGCCACCAGCGGACCACGGGGTGGAGCGGGTCAAGAGACCCAGTACTTC.

This clone occurred a few times. In DNA, the CDR3 is TGTGCCGGAACAGGCCTAGGGTCTAATCCCACAGATACGCAGTATTTT. Amino acid sequence: CAGTGLGSNPTDTQYF. The genes are TRBV2 and TRBJ2-3, with a possible D match to TRBD1 (5 bases). Germline CDR1 SNHLY, CDR2 FYNNEI. Trimming cost V 11 bases and J 2 bases, with 23 bases left between them. The CDR3 has 16 amino acids.

This clone was seen a handful of times. J is TRBJ1-2 and V is TRBV20-1; D not resolved. CDR3 size: 8 residues. Per the germline V gene, CDR1 is DFQATT and CDR2 is SNEGSKA (reference sequence). The V end was cut by 6 bases, the J end by 12 bases, with 8 bases between. DNA of the CDR3: TGCAGTGCCCCGGGGAACACCTTC. Protein: CSAPGNTF.

V is TRBV6-5 and J is TRBJ2-6, with D unclear. Germline V CDR1 and CDR2: MNHEY, SVGAGI. The CDR3 runs 14 residues. Trimming took 4 bases from V and 2 from J, leaving 6 bases between them. CDR3: CASSSTAGANVLTF. CDR3 coding DNA: TGTGCCAGCAGTTCTACGGCTGGGGCCAACGTCCTGACTTTC.

This sequence joins TRBV6-5 and TRBJ1-4; no clear D gene. The CDR3 extends over 15 amino acids. Trimming took off 4 bases at V and 3 bases at J, with 12 bases between the two ends. Germline V lookup: CDR1 MNHEY, CDR2 SVGAGI. The CDR3, as DNA: TGTGCCAGCAGTTTTTATGGCGCGGCTAATGAAAAACTGTTTTTT. This translates into CASSFYGAANEKLFF.

This clone has just a few counts. The chain links TRBV19 to TRBJ1-5, with TRBD1 as a possible D gene (5 bases). The germline V gene encodes CDR1 LNHDA and CDR2 SQIVND (reference sequence). The CDR3 spans 13 residues. With 5 bases removed from V and 4 bases from J, the gap between germline ends came to 9 bases. The CDR3 here is CASSPGLNQPQHF. For the CDR3, the DNA is TGTGCCAGTAGTCCGGGACTAAATCAGCCCCAGCATTTT.

The chain combines TRBV2 with TRBJ1-5; 8 bases agree with TRBD1. With 4 bases clipped from V and 6 bases from J, the junction kept 8 bases outside the gene matches. Per germline, CDR1 SNHLY and CDR2 FYNNEI. The length of the CDR3 is 15 residues. The CDR3 DNA sequence: TGTGCCAGCAGTGCGGGGCAGGGGGCCAGTCAGCCCCAGCATTTT. Encoded protein: CASSAGQGASQPQHF.

The chain employs TRBV6-1 and TRBJ1-1; possible D gene TRBD1, 5 bases. CDR1 and CDR2 from the germline V gene are MNHNS and SASEGT. The CDR3 runs 13 residues. The V end was cut by 4 bases, the J end by 2 bases, with 8 bases between. The CDR3 reads CASSGTPNTEAFF. For the CDR3, the DNA is TGTGCCAGCAGTGGGACACCTAACACTGAAGCTTTCTTT.

V usage is TRBV9 and J usage is TRBJ2-7; TRBD2 is a possible D gene (5 bases). This CDR3 is built from 13 residues. Germline loops: CDR1 SGDLS, CDR2 YYNGEE. Trimming removed 1 base from V and 7 bases from J, with 12 bases in between. In DNA form, the CDR3 reads TGTGCCAGCAGCGTAATCACATCGGGGGAGCAGTACTTC. Its protein product is CASSVITSGEQYF. The full variable domain, its missing parts supplied by reference TRBV9 and TRBJ2-7, is DSGVTQTPKHLITATGQRVTLRCSPRSGDLSVYWYQQSLDQGLQFLIQYYNGEERAKGNILERFSAQQFPDLHSELNLSSLELGDSALYFCASSVITSGEQYFGPGTRLTVT.

This chain connects TRBV30 to TRBJ2-7; 8 nucleotides agree with TRBD1. V gave up 0 bases and J gave up 5 bases; unmatched junction bases: 3. Per germline, CDR1 GTSNPN and CDR2 SVGIG (reference sequence). The CDR3 contains 13 residues. CDR3 in DNA: TGTGCCTGGAGTGTCGGACAGGGAAACGAGCAGTACTTC. This codes for CAWSVGQGNEQYF.

The chain recombines TRBV10-3 with TRBJ2-3; the match to TRBD1 covers 8 bases. Germline CDR1 is ENHRY and CDR2 is SYGVKD. This CDR3 is 14 amino acids long. After removal of 10 bases from V and 5 bases from J, the junction contained 11 bases not matched to a gene. CDR3 bases: TGTGCCACCTCCTCCGGACAGGGAAAAGATACGCAGTATTTT. This codes for CATSSGQGKDTQYF.

The sample holds a few counts of this clone. V and J are TRBV5-1 and TRBJ2-1; 10 bases are a match to TRBD2. CDR1 and CDR2 from the germline V gene are SGHRS and YFSETQ. J gave up 6 bases and V 0 bases, and 6 bases lay outside the gene matches. The CDR3 contains 16 residues. In DNA, the CDR3 is TGCGCCAGCAGCTTGGGAGTGCTAGCGGGAGCCAATGAGCAGTTCTTC. It is translated as CASSLGVLAGANEQFF.

This chain uses TRBV29-1 with TRBJ2-1; 9 positions match TRBD2. Germline CDR1 is SQVTM and CDR2 is ANQGSEA. This CDR3 has 16 residues. The V segment lost 4 bases and the J segment 4 bases; nucleotides outside the gene matches: 11. CDR3 DNA: TGCAGCGTTGGACGGGCGGGAGGGCCGACGTACAATGAGCAGTTCTTC. Translation: CSVGRAGGPTYNEQFF.

This clone has a handful of counts. V gene TRBV9 combines with J gene TRBJ2-7; a possible D gene is TRBD2 (5 bases). The CDR3 has 13 residues. The germline CDR1 and CDR2 sequences are SGDLS and YYNGEE. V dropped 0 bases and J dropped 6 bases, with 10 bases sitting between them. CDR3 region: CASSVERSGEQYF. The CDR3 DNA follows: TGTGCCAGCAGCGTAGAGCGGAGCGGCGAGCAGTACTTC.

This clone has a handful of counts. V gene TRBV18 combines with J gene TRBJ2-7; 9 nucleotides match TRBD1. Trimming cost V 5 bases and J 5 bases; bases outside gene matches: 7. The CDR3 sequence is 14 residues long. Germline-derived CDR1 and CDR2 are KGHSH and LQKENI. CDR3 in DNA: TGTGCCAGCTCAGGCCGGGACAGGGTCGACGAGCAGTACTTC. Protein: CASSGRDRVDEQYF.

The CDR3 DNA reads TGTGCCAGCAGCCCTCGACAGGGGGCAATCCGGGAGCAGTACTTC. This translates into CASSPRQGAIREQYF. The chain links TRBV7-2 to TRBJ2-7; 10 bases are shared with TRBD1. After removal of 5 bases from V and 7 bases from J, the junction contained 11 bases not matched to a gene. The CDR3 length is 15 residues. Germline loops: CDR1 SGHTA, CDR2 FQGNSA.

The chain couples TRBV6-1 to TRBJ2-7, with 7 bases aligning to TRBD2. Germline values: CDR1 MNHNS, CDR2 SASEGT. There are 16 residues in the CDR3. V gave up 0 bases and J gave up 6 bases; unmatched junction bases: 11. The CDR3, as DNA: TGTGCCAGCAGTGAAGCAAGCCTAGCGGTTTCGGGCGAGCAGTACTTC. This codes for CASSEASLAVSGEQYF.

The table lists this clone with a few counts. The genes are TRBV6-1 and TRBJ1-2; no clear D gene. The CDR3 totals 14 residues. Germline V gives CDR1 MNHNS, CDR2 SASEGT. V was clipped by 2 bases and J by 3 bases, with 10 bases between them. CDR3 sequence (DNA): TGTGCCAGCAGTGAAAGCGGGCAATACTATGGCTACACCTTC. It is translated as CASSESGQYYGYTF.

This chain's CDR3 is CASSLTSGQPYEQYF. CDR3 DNA sequence: TGTGCCAGCAGCTTAACGTCGGGACAGCCTTACGAGCAGTACTTC. The chain uses TRBV7-2 and TRBJ2-7, with 7 bases lining up with TRBD1. The CDR3 consists of 15 residues. CDR1 SGHTA and CDR2 FQGNSA come from the germline V gene. The J segment lost 4 bases and the V segment lost 2 bases, leaving 8 bases of the junction unmatched.

This clone was recorded a few times. Mismatch with germline at one junction end may stem from a read error. The chain recombines TRBV15 with TRBJ2-3, with TRBD2 identical over 8 bases. CDR3 length equals 16 residues. Germline CDR1 LNHNV, CDR2 YYDKDF (reference sequence). CDR3 loop: CATSSRAGGFTDTQYF. CDR3 nucleotides: TGTGCCACCAGCAGTAGGGCGGGAGGTTTTACAGATACACAGTATTTT.